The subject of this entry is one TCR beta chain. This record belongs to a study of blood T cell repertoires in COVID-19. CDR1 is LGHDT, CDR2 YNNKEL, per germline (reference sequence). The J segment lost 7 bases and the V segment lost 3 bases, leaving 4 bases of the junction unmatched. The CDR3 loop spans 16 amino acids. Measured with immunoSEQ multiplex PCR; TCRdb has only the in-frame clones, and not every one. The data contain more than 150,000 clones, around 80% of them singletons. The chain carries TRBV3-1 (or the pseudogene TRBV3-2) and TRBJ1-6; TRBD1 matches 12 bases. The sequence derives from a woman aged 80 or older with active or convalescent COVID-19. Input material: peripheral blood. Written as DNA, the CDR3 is TGTGCCAGCAGCCAGCCCGGGACAGGGGGCAATTCACCCCTCCACTTT. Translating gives CASSQPGTGGNSPLHF.